This T cell receptor (beta chain) was obtained from a study of blood T cell repertoires in COVID-19. Trimming stripped 4 bases from V and 3 bases from J, with 15 bases between. The germline gives CDR1 SGHTA, CDR2 FQGNSA. This CDR3 contains 15 residues. Only in-frame clones appear in the TCRdb table, and some are missing; sequencing was by immunoSEQ multiplex PCR. This table has 220,000 or so clones, more than 75% appearing once. This clonotype was sampled from a man between 50 and 59 years old who had recovered from COVID-19. Source material: peripheral blood. V and J are TRBV7-2 and TRBJ2-5; tentatively, D is TRBD2 (5 bases). CDR3 sequence: CASSSTLRAKETQYF. The CDR3, as DNA: TGTGCCAGCAGCTCAACCCTGCGGGCCAAAGAGACCCAGTACTTC.